A single T cell receptor (beta chain) is shown here with its context. Only a few counts were recorded for this clone. Its antigen specificity is not known. Base qualities were left out, and no much larger clone turns up one base away. The data were obtained in a study of T cell responses to AZD1222 COVID-19 vaccine (dated by TCRdb to 2020 to 2023). Background on the whole study: AZD1222 recipients given second doses at about 4 weeks or at about 12 weeks were pooled, since spike-specific TCR depth and breadth were not found to differ between the two schedules. Trial participants were enrolled by age into subgroups of 18-55, 56-69 and 70-plus years, and around 150, 28 and 57 TCR-sequenced participants, respectively, were included in these subgroups. A total of approximately 250 trial participants underwent TCR sequencing, of whom 200 to 220 had received two doses of AZD1222 and approximately 26 had received two doses of the MenACWY control vaccine.

According to the study, the label for this sample's time point signals: baseline before first vaccination. The vaccinee samples were drawn from two UK trials, COV001 and COV002, one of which was a single-blind randomized controlled phase 2/3 trial testing AZD1222 (ChAdOx1 nCoV-19) in healthy adults. For TCRbeta chain sequencing, PBMC samples from trial participants were taken at day 0 and at day 28 after the second dose. The CDR3 regions of human TCRbeta chains were analyzed by immunosequencing. As for the authors' bioinformatics: Repertoire TCRs were matched against a reference library of SARS-CoV-2-specific TCRs generated with the MIRA antigen-specificity platform. Breadth was defined as the fraction of unique TCRs that were SARS-CoV-2-associated. Depth was defined as the fraction of total T cells that were SARS-CoV-2-associated. Using the MIRA data, each spike-specific TCR was mapped to the spike region that the TCR reacts to and placed in a CD4 or CD8 class. Log10-transformed breadth and depth values were compared by one-way ANOVA with Sidak's multiple comparisons tests. TCRdb provides this immuneACCESS table in a form limited to in-frame rearrangements. Some clones are lacking; in checked studies, under half of them reflect an unresolved V gene, and why the rest are absent is not known. V and J calls and clone size follow that table, whereas D and trimming were derived from the DNA. In all, the sample holds about 150,000 clones, and more than 80% of those were seen once. Jointly, the top ten make up around 6.9% of the sample.

Sequences MNHEY (CDR1) and SVGAGI (CDR2) are obtained from the germline V gene. Relative to germline, V is 6 bases shorter and J is 2 bases shorter, with 10 bases between their ends. The CDR3 sequence holds 13 residues, the cysteine and phenylalanine included. The sequence is cut down to CDR3 DNA, 39 bases in frame from base 1. Overall study outcomes, separate from this receptor: Only six or seven AZD1222 recipients were SARS-CoV-2 seropositive at baseline, limiting conclusions about previously exposed vaccinees. After two AZD1222 doses, spike-specific TCR breadth and depth were significantly higher than at day 0 and than in MenACWY recipients. The 56-69-year group was small, and its depth increase did not reach significance, likely because of low power. Reportedly, almost half of the unique spike-specific TCRs recognized epitopes lying outside the regions that are mutated in the B.1.351 and B.1.1.7 variants. The vaccine-associated CD4 TCRs covered the entire spike protein, and the dominant responses fell in regions 160-218 and 743-854. Participants were mostly white British, with more females than males. The authors suggested clonal diversity may have been underestimated. Because no day 14 peak-response samples were available, the repertoires could be characterized only after the peak T cell response.

This specimen was peripheral blood, taken on day 0 of AZD1222 vaccination. The rearranged chain carries TRBV6-5 and TRBJ2-5; the D gene is unclear. This receptor was identified in an adult in good health. The bases read TGTGCCAGCAGGCGCAGCCTTCAAGAGACCCAGTACTTC. Translation gives CASRRSLQETQYF.